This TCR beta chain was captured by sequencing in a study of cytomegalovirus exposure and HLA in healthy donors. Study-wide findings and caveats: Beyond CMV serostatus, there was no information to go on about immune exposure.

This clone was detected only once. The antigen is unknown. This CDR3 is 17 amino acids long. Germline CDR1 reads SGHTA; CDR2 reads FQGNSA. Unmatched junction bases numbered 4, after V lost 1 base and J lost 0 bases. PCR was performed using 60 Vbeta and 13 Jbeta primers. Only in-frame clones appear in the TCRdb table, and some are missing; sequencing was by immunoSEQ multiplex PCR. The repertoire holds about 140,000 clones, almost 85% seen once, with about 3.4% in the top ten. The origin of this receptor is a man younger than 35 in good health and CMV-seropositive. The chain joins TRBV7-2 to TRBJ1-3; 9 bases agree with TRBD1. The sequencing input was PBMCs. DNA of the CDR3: TGTGCCAGCAGCTTAGGGGGACAGGGCCTCTCTGGAAACACCATATATTTT. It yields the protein CASSLGGQGLSGNTIYF. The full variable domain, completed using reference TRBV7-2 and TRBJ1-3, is GAGVSQSPSNKVTEKGKDVELRCDPISGHTALYWYRQSLGQGLEFLIYFQGNSAPDKSGLPSDRFSAERTGGSVSTLTIQRTQQEDSAVYLCASSLGGQGLSGNTIYFGEGSWLTVV.